This TCR beta chain was captured in a study of cytomegalovirus exposure and HLA in healthy donors. Regarding the study as a whole: Presence/absence analysis assumed near-uniform sequencing depth across donors. A link between a missense DCLRE1C variant and TCR beta V- and J-gene trimming emerged from a later analysis. The authors considered a cluster of highly shared sequence variants likely to be a sequencing artifact. In a later analysis, a genetic analysis reported fewer productive-TCR N-insertions in an Asian-associated ancestry cluster than the cohort average.

V lost 3 bases to trimming and J lost 9 bases; unmatched junction nucleotides: 10. Germline CDR1 KGHSH, CDR2 LQKENI. The length of the CDR3 is 15 residues. This clone was detected only once. Its antigen is unknown. Vbeta (60) and Jbeta (13) primers were used in the PCR. Sequenced by immunoSEQ multiplex PCR; TCRdb stores in-frame clones only, minus some. This sample yields a few hundred thousand clones, of which about 86% are seen a single time; around 8.3% belongs to the top ten. The clonotype comes from an older woman in good health and CMV-seropositive. The chain uses TRBV18 and TRBJ2-4; 8 bases agree with TRBD2. Sequencing was performed on PBMCs. The CDR3 bases are TGTGCCAGCTCACCGGAGGGACTAGGGGTAGTCATTCAGTACTTC. This codes for CASSPEGLGVVIQYF.